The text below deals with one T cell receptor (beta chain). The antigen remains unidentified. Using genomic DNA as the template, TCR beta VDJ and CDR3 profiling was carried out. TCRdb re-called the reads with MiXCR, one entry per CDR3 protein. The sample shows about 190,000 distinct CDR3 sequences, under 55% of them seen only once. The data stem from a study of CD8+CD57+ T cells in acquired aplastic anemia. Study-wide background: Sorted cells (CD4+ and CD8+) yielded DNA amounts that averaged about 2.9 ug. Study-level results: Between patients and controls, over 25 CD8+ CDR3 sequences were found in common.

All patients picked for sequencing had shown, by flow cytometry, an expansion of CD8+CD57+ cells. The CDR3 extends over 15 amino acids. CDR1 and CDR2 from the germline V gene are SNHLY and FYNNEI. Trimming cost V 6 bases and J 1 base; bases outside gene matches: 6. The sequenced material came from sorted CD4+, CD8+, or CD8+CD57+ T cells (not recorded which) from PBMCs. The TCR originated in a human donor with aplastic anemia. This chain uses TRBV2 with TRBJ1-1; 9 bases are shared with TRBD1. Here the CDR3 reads CASSARDRENTEAFF. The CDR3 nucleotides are TGTGCCAGCAGCGCCCGGGACAGGGAGAACACTGAAGCTTTCTTT.